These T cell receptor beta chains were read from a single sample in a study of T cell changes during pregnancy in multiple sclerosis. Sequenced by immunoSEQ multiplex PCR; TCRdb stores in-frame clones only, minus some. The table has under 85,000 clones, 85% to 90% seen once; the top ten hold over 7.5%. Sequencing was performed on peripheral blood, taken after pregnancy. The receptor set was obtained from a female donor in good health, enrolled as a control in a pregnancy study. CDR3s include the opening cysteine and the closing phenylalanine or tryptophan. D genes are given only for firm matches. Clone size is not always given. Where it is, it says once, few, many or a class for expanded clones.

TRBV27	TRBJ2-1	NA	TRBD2	CASSLLGLARGEQFF	TGTGCCAGCAGTTTATTGGGACTAGCGAGGGGTGAGCAGTTCTTC
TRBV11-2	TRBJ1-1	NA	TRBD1	CASSPRLPGQFEAFF	TGTGCCAGCAGCCCTCGTCTCCCGGGACAGTTTGAAGCTTTCTTT
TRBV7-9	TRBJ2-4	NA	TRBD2	CASSSLTSGWENIQYF	TGTGCCAGCAGCTCCTTGACTAGCGGGTGGGAAAACATTCAGTACTTC
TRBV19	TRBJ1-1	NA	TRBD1	CASSLRQGMNTEAFF	TGTGCCAGTAGTCTCAGACAGGGCATGAACACTGAAGCTTTCTTT
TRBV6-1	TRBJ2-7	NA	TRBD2	CASSVAGPYEQYF	TGTGCCAGCAGCGTAGCGGGACCCTACGAGCAGTACTTC
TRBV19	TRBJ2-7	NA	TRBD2	CASRTSDSYEQYF	TGTGCCAGTAGGACTAGCGACTCCTACGAGCAGTACTTC
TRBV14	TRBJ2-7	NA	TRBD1	CATGTGGDEQYF	TGTGCCACCGGGACAGGGGGCGACGAGCAGTACTTC
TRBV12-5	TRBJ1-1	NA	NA	CASGRKFGEMNTEAFF	TGTGCTAGTGGGCGTAAGTTTGGGGAGATGAACACTGAAGCTTTCTTT
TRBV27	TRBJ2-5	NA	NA	CASSLSDSLGAQYF	TGTGCCAGCAGTTTATCGGATTCTTTAGGAGCCCAGTACTTC
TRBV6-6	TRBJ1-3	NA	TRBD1	CASSSGTAGNTIYF	TGTGCCAGCAGCTCCGGGACAGCTGGAAACACCATATATTTT
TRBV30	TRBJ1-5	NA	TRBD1	CAWSGGQGAGQPQHF	TGTGCCTGGAGTGGGGGACAGGGGGCCGGTCAGCCCCAGCATTTT
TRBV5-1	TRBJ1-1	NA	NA	CASSLDGRMNTEAFF	TGCGCCAGCAGCTTGGATGGCAGAATGAACACTGAAGCTTTCTTT
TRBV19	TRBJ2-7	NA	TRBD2	CASNPSGTSGPYEQYF	TGTGCCAGTAATCCATCCGGGACTAGCGGACCCTACGAGCAGTACTTC
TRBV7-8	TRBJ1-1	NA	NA	CASSAAGGGAFF	TGTGCCAGCAGCGCGGCCGGTGGAGGAGCTTTCTTT
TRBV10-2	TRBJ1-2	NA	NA	CASSESGGGYTF	TGCGCCAGCAGTGAGAGCGGGGGGGGCTACACCTTC
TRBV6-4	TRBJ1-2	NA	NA	CASSATSTAHGYTF	TGTGCCAGCAGTGCCACCTCGACAGCCCATGGCTACACCTTC
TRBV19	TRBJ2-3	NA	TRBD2	CASSVLAGDFGTQYF	TGTGCCAGTAGTGTCCTAGCGGGAGATTTTGGTACGCAGTATTTT
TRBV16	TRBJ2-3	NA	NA	CASSRAHGQLSTDTQYF	TGTGCCAGCAGCCGAGCACATGGACAGCTTAGCACAGATACGCAGTATTTT
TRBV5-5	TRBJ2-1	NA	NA	CASSPARRTPYNEQFF	TGTGCCAGCAGTCCTGCTAGGCGAACTCCCTACAATGAGCAGTTCTTC
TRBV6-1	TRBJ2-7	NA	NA	CASKRTVTYEQYF	TGTGCCAGCAAAAGGACAGTAACCTACGAGCAGTACTTC
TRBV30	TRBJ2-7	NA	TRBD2	CAWAGGYEQYF	TGTGCCTGGGCGGGGGGTTACGAGCAGTACTTC
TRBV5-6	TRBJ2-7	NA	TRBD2	CASSRTTNAGRARYEQYF	TGTGCCAGCAGCCGGACCACTAATGCGGGGAGGGCCCGCTACGAGCAGTACTTC
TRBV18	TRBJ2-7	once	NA	CASSPSRFPGAYEQYF	TGTGCCAGCTCACCTTCCCGTTTCCCGGGAGCCTACGAGCAGTACTTC
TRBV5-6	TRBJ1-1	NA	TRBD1	CASSIGTGKINTEAFF	TGTGCCAGCAGCATAGGGACAGGAAAGATCAACACTGAAGCTTTCTTT
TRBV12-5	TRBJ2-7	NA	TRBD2	CASGLVVGGSRYEQYF	TGTGCTAGTGGTTTAGTGGTTGGCGGGAGTCGGTACGAGCAGTACTTC
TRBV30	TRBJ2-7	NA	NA	CAWERDSLYEQYF	TGTGCCTGGGAGAGAGACAGCCTCTACGAGCAGTACTTC
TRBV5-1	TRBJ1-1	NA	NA	CASSLRTDIEAFF	TGCGCCAGCAGCTTGAGGACTGACATCGAAGCTTTCTTT
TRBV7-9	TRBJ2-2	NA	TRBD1	CASSFGQGVNTGELFF	TGTGCCAGCAGCTTCGGACAGGGCGTGAACACCGGGGAGCTGTTTTTT
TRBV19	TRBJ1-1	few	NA	CASSIPSPGNTEAFF	TGTGCCAGTAGTATCCCCTCCCCAGGTAACACTGAAGCTTTCTTT
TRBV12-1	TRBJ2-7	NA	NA	CASSPGGGHEQYF	TGTGCCAGCAGCCCTGGGGGGGGCCACGAGCAGTACTTC
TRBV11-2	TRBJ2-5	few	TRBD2	CASSVGGGRETQYF	TGTGCCAGCAGCGTAGGCGGGGGGCGGGAGACCCAGTACTTC
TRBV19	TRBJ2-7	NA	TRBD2	CASSWRGTRTYEQYF	TGTGCCAGTAGTTGGCGGGGGACTAGGACCTACGAGCAGTACTTC
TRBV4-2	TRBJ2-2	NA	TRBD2	CASSQGEGGGGELFF	TGTGCCAGCAGCCAAGGCGAGGGCGGGGGCGGGGAGCTGTTTTTT
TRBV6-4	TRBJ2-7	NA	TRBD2	CASSGPGLAGVGYEQYF	TGTGCCAGCAGTGGCCCGGGACTAGCGGGAGTGGGCTACGAGCAGTACTTC
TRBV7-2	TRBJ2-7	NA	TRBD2	CASSGGVIDEQYF	TGTGCCAGCAGTGGGGGGGTAATCGACGAGCAGTACTTC
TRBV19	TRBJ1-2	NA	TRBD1	CASSIRDRVYGYTF	TGTGCCAGTAGTATCAGAGACAGGGTCTATGGCTACACCTTC
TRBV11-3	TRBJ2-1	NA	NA	CASSLRLTVGGEQFF	TGTGCCAGCAGCTTAAGGTTGACCGTCGGAGGTGAGCAGTTCTTC
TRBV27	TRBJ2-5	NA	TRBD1	CASSSGQGMKTQYF	TGTGCCAGCAGTTCCGGACAGGGGATGAAGACCCAGTACTTC
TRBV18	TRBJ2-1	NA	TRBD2	CASSDGTSGSQFF	TGTGCCAGCTCAGACGGGACTAGCGGGAGCCAGTTCTTC
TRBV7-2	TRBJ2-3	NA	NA	CASSRTDTQYF	TGTGCCAGCAGTCGTACAGATACGCAGTATTTT
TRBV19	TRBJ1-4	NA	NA	CASSIGGNMLNEKLFF	TGTGCCAGTAGTATCGGGGGAAACATGCTTAATGAAAAACTGTTTTTT
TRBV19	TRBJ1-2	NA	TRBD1	CASSRQGAYYGYTF	TGTGCCAGTAGCCGACAGGGGGCATACTATGGCTACACCTTC
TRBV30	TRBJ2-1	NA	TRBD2	CALRDSGGNEQFF	TGTGCCTTAAGAGACTCGGGGGGCAATGAGCAGTTCTTC
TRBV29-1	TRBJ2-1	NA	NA	CSVEPAGNEQFF	TGCAGCGTTGAACCAGCGGGCAATGAGCAGTTCTTC
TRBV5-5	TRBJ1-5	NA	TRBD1	CASSLDRGNQPQHF	TGTGCCAGCAGCTTGGACAGGGGAAACCAGCCCCAGCATTTT
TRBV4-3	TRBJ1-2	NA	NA	CASSQEYRRDTLNYGYTF	TGCGCCAGCAGCCAAGAGTACCGCCGGGACACCCTAAACTATGGCTACACCTTC
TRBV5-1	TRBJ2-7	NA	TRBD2	CASSSLAGEIYEQYF	TGCGCCAGCAGCTCCTTAGCGGGAGAGATCTACGAGCAGTACTTC
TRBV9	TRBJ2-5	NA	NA	CASSPQTGFAETQYF	TGTGCCAGCAGCCCGCAGACAGGTTTTGCGGAGACCCAGTACTTC
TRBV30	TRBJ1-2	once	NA	CAWSARVGYTF	TGTGCCTGGAGCGCCAGGGTCGGCTACACCTTC
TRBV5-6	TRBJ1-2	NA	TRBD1	CASSHGQVNGYTF	TGTGCCAGCAGCCATGGACAGGTGAATGGCTACACCTTC
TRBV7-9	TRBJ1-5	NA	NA	CASSPGGGYNQPQHF	TGTGCCAGCAGCCCGGGGGGGGGATACAATCAGCCCCAGCATTTT
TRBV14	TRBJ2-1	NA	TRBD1	CASSGSGQGFYNEQFF	TGTGCCAGCAGTGGTTCGGGACAGGGATTCTACAATGAGCAGTTCTTC
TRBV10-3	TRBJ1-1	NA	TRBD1	CAISDPWMGQGKTEAFF	TGTGCCATCAGTGATCCCTGGATGGGACAGGGGAAAACTGAAGCTTTCTTT
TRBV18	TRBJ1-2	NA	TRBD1	CASSPSDRGGLGYTF	TGTGCCAGCTCACCATCGGACAGGGGAGGGCTTGGCTACACCTTC
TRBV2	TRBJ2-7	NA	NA	CASSPGASYEQYF	TGTGCCAGCAGTCCAGGGGCCTCCTACGAGCAGTACTTC
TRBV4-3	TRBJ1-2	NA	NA	CASSQGASLGDGYTF	TGCGCCAGCAGCCAAGGGGCATCGTTGGGAGATGGCTACACCTTC
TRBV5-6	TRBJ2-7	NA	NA	CASSSPGLKDSYEQYF	TGTGCCAGCAGCAGTCCGGGACTTAAGGACTCCTACGAGCAGTACTTC